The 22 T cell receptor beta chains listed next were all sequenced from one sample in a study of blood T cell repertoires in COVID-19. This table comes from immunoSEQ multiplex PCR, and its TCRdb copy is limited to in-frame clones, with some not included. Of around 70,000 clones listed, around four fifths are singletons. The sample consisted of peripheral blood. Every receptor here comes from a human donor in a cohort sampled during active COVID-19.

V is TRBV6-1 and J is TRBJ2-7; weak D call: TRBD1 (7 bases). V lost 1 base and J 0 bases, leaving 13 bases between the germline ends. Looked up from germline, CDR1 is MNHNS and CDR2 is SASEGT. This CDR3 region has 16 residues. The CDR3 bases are TGTGCCAGCAGTGAAGTTGGAGGGGACAGCTCCTACGAGCAGTACTTC. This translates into CASSEVGGDSSYEQYF.

For the CDR3, the DNA is TGTGCCAGCAGCGTAGATTCCGGGAGTCACACAGATACGCAGTATTTT. Translation gives CASSVDSGSHTDTQYF. The rearrangement links TRBV9 to TRBJ2-3, with TRBD2 as a possible D gene (6 bases). There are 16 residues in the CDR3. Germline-derived CDR1 and CDR2 are SGDLS and YYNGEE. V gave up 0 bases and J gave up 2 bases, with 13 bases separating them.

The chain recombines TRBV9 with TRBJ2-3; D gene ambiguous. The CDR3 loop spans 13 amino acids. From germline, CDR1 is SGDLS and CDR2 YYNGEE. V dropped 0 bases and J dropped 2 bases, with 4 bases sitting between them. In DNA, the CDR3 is TGTGCCAGCAGCGTAGTAGACACAGATACGCAGTATTTT. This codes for CASSVVDTDTQYF.

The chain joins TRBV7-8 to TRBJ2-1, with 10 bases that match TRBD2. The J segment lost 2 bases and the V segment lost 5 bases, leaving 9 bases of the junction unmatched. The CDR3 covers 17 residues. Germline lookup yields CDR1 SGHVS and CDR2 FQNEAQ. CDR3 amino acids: CASSINSGRLAYNEQFF. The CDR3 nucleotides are TGTGCCAGCAGCATAAATAGCGGGAGGCTTGCCTACAATGAGCAGTTCTTC.

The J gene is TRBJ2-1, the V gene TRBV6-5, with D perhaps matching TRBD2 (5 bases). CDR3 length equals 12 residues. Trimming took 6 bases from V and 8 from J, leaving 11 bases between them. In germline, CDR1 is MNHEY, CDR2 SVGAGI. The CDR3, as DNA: TGTGCCAGCAGCCGGGGTTTGGATGAGCAGTTCTTC. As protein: CASSRGLDEQFF.

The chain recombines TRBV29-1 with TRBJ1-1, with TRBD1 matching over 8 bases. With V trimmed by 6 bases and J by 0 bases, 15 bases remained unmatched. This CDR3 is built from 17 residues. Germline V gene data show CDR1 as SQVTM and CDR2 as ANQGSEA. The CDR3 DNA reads TGCAGCGTGTTGTCTTCTGGATCAGGGGGCATGAACACTGAAGCTTTCTTT. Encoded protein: CSVLSSGSGGMNTEAFF.

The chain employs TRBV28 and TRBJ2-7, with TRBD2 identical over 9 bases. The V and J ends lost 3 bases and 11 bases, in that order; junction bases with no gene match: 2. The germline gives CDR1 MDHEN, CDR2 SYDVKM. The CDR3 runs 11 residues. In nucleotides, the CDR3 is TGTGCCAGCAGTTTGGGCGGGGGGGAGTACTTC. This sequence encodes CASSLGGGEYF.

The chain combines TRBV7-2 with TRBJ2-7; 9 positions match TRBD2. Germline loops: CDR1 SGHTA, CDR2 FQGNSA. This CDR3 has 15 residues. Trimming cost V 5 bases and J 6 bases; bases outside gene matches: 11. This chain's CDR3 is CASSDPRGLAREQYF. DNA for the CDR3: TGTGCCAGCAGCGACCCAAGGGGACTAGCCCGCGAGCAGTACTTC.

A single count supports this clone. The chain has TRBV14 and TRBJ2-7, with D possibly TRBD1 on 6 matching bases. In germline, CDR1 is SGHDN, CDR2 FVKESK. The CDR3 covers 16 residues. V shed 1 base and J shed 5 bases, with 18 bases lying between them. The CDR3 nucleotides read TGTGCCAGCAGCCAAGGCCAACAGGGCTATAGGAACGAGCAGTACTTC. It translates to CASSQGQQGYRNEQYF.

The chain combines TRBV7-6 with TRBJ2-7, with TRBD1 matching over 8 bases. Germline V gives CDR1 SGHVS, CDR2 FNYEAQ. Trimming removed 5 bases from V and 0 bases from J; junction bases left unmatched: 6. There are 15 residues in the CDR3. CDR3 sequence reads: CASSPRTGSSYEQYF. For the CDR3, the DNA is TGTGCCAGCAGCCCACGGACAGGGAGCTCCTACGAGCAGTACTTC.

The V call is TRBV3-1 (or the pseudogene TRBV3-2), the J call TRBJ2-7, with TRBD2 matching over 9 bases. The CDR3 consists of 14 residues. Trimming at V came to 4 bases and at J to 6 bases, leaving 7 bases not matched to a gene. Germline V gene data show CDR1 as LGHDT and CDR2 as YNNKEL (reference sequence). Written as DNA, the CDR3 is TGTGCCAGCAGCCGCGGGAGGGCCGTCCTCGAGCAGTACTTC. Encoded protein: CASSRGRAVLEQYF.

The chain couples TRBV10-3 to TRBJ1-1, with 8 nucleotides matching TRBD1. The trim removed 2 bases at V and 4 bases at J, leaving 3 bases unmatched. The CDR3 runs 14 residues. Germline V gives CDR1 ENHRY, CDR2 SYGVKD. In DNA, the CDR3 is TGTGCCATCAGTGAGGACAGGGGAGGCACTGAAGCTTTCTTT. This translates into CAISEDRGGTEAFF.

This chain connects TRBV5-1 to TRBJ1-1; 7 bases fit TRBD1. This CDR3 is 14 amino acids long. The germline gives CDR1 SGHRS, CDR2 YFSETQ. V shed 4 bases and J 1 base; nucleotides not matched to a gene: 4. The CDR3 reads CASSRPGGNTEAFF. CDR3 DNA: TGCGCCAGCAGCAGGCCAGGGGGGAACACTGAAGCTTTCTTT.

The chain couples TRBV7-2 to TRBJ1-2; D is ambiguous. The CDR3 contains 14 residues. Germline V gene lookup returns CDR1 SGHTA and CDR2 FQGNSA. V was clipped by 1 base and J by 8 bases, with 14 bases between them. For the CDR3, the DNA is TGTGCCAGCAGCTTAGAGTCGGTACCGGGGGGCTACACCTTC. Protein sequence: CASSLESVPGGYTF.

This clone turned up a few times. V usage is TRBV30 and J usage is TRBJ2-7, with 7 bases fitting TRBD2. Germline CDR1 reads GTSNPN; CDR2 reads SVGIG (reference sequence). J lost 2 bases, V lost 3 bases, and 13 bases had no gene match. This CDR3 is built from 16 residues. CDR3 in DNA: TGTGCCTGGAGCCAACGGGGGAGGGCTGCTGCCTACGAGCAGTACTTC. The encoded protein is CAWSQRGRAAAYEQYF.

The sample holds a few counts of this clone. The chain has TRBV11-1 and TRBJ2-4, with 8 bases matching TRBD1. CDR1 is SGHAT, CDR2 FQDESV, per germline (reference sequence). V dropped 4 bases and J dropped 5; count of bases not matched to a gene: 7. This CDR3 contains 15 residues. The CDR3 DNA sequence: TGTGCCAGCAGCTCGGGACAGGTCAACGAAAACATTCAGTACTTC. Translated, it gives CASSSGQVNENIQYF. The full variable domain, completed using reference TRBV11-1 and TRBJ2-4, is EAEVAQSPRYKITEKSQAVAFWCDPISGHATLYWYRQILGQGPELLVQFQDESVVDDSQLPKDRFSAERLKGVDSTLKIQPAELGDSAMYLCASSSGQVNENIQYFGAGTRLSVL.

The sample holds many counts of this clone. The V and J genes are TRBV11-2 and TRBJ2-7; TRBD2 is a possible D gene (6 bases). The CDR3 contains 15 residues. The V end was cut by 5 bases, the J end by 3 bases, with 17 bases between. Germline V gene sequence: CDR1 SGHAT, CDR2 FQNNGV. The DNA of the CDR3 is TGTGCCAGCAGCGGTATACGTAGGAGGGTCTACGAGCAGTACTTC. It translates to CASSGIRRRVYEQYF.

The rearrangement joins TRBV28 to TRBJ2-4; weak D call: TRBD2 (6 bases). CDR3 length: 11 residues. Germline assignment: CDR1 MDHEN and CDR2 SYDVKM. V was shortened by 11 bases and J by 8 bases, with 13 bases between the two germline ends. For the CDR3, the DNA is TGTGCCGGCGGAGGGATGGACATTCAGTACTTC. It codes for CAGGGMDIQYF. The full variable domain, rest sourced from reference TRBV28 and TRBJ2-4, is DVKVTQSSRYLVKRTGEKVFLECVQDMDHENMFWYRQDPGLGLRLIYFSYDVKMKEKGDIPEGYSVSREKKERFSLILESASTNQTSMYLCAGGGMDIQYFGAGTRLSVL.

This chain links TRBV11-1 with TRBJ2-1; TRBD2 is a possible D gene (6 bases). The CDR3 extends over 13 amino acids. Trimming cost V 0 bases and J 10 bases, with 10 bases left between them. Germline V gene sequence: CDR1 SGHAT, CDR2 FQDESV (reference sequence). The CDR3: CASSLANGREQFF. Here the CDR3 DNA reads TGTGCCAGCAGCTTAGCTAACGGGAGAGAGCAGTTCTTC.

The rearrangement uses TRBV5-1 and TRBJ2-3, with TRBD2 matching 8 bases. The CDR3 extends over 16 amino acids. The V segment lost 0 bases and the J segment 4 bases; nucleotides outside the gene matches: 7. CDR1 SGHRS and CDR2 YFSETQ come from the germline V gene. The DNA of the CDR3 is TGCGCCAGCAGCTTGGGGGCGGGAGGAGTTTCAGATACGCAGTATTTT. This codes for CASSLGAGGVSDTQYF. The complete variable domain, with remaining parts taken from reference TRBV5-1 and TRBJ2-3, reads KAGVTQTPRYLIKTRGQQVTLSCSPISGHRSVSWYQQTPGQGLQFLFEYFSETQRNKGNFPGRFSGRQFSNSRSEMNVSTLELGDSALYLCASSLGAGGVSDTQYFGPGTRLTVL.

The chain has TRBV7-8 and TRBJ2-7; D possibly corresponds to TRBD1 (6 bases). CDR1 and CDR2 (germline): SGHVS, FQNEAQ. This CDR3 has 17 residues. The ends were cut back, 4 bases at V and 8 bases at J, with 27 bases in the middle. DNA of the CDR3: TGTGCCAGCAGCTCCGATGTTGGGGACACAAGCTTACGGAAGCAGTACTTC. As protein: CASSSDVGDTSLRKQYF.

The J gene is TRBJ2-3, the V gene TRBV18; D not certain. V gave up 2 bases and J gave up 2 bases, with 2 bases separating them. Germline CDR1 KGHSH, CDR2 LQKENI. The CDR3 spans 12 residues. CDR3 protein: CASSPYTDTQYF. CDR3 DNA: TGTGCCAGCTCACCATACACAGATACGCAGTATTTT.